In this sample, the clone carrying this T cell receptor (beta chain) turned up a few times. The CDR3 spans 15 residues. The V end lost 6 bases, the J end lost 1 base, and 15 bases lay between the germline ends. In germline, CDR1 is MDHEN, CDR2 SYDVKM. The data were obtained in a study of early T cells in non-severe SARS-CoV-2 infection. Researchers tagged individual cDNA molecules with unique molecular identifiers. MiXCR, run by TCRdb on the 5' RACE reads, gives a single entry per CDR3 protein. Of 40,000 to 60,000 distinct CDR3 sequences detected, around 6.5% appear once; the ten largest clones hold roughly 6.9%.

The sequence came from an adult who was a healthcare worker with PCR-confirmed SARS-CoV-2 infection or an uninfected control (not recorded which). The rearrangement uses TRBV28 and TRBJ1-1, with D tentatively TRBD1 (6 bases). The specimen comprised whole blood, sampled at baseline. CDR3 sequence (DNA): TGTGCCAGCAGCTTCCAGGGACAAACGAACACTGAAGCTTTCTTT. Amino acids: CASSFQGQTNTEAFF.